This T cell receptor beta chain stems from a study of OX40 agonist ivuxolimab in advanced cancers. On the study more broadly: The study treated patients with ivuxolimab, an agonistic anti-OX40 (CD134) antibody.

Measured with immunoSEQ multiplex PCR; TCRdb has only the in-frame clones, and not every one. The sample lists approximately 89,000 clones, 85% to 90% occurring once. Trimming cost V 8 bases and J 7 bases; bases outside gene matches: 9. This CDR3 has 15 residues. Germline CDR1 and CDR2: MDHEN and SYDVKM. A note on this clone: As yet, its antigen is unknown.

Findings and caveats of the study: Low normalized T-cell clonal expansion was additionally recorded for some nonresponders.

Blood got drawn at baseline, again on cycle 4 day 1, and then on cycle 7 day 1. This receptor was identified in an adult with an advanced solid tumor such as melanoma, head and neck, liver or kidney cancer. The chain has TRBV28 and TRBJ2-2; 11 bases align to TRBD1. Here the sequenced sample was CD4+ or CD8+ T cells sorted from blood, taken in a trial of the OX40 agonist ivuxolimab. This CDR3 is CASVDGQGAGGELFF. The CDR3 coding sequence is TGTGCCAGCGTCGACGGACAGGGGGCCGGCGGGGAGCTGTTTTTT. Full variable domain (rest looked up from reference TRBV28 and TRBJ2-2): DVKVTQSSRYLVKRTGEKVFLECVQDMDHENMFWYRQDPGLGLRLIYFSYDVKMKEKGDIPEGYSVSREKKERFSLILESASTNQTSMYLCASVDGQGAGGELFFGEGSRLTVL.